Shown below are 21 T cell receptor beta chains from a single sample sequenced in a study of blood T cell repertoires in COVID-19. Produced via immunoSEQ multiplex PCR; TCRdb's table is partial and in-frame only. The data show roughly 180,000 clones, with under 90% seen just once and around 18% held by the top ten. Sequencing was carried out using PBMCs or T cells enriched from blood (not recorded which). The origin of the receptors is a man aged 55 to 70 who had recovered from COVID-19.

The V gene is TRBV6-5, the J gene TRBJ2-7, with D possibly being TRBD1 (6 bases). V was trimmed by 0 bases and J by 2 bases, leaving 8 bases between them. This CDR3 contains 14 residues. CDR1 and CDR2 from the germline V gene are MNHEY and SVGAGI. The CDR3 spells CASSYSGHPYEQYF. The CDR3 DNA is TGTGCCAGCAGTTACTCGGGACACCCCTACGAGCAGTACTTC.

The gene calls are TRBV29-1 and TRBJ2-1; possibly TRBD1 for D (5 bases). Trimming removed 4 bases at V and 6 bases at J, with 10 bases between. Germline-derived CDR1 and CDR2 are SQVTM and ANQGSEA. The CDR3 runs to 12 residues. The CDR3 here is CSVVVGVNEQFF. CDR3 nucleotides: TGCAGCGTTGTAGTAGGGGTCAATGAGCAGTTCTTC.

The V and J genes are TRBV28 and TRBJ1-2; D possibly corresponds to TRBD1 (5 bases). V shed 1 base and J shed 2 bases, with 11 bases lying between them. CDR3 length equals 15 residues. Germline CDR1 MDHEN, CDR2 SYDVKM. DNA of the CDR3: TGTGCCAGCAGTTTATCGCCAGGGCTCAACTATGGCTACACCTTC. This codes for CASSLSPGLNYGYTF.

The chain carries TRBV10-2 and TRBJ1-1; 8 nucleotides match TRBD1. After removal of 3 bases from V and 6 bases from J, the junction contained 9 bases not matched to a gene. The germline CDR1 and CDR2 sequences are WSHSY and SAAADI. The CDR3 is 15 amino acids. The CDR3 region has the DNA TGCGCCAGCAGTGAAGTGACAGGGGTAGGGGCTGAAGCTTTCTTT. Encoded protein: CASSEVTGVGAEAFF.

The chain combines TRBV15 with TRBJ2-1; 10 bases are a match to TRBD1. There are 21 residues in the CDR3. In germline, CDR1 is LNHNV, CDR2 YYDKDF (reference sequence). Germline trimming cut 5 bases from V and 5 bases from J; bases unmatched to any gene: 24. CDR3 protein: CATSRTPNKDRDRGNHNEQFF. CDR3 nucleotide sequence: TGTGCCACCAGCCGTACTCCCAACAAGGACCGGGACAGGGGAAACCACAATGAGCAGTTCTTC.

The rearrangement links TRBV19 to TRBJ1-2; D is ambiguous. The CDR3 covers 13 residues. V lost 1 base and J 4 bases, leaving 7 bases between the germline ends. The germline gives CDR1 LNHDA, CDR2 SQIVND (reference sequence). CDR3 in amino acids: CASSIAGSYGYTF. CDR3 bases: TGTGCCAGTAGTATAGCGGGGAGCTATGGCTACACCTTC.

The CDR3 DNA is TGTGCCAGCCAGACAGGGGTGCGGACCCAGTACTTC. Translating gives CASQTGVRTQYF. The genes are TRBV28 and TRBJ2-5; 8 bases are shared with TRBD1. V shed 8 bases and J 7 bases; nucleotides not matched to a gene: 6. This CDR3 is 12 amino acids long. Germline assignment: CDR1 MDHEN and CDR2 SYDVKM.

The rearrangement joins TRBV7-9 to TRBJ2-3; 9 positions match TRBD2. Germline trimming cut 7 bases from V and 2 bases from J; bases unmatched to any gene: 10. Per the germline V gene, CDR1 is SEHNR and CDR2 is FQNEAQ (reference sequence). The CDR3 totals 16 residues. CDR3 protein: CASTPGASGTTDTQYF. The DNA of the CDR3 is TGTGCCAGCACCCCAGGGGCTAGCGGGACCACAGATACGCAGTATTTT.

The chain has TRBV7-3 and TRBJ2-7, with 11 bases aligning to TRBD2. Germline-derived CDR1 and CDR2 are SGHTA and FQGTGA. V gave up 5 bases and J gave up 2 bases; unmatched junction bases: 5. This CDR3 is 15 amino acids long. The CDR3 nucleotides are TGTGCCAGCAGCCTTGGACTAGCGGGTCCCTACGAGCAGTACTTC. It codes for CASSLGLAGPYEQYF.

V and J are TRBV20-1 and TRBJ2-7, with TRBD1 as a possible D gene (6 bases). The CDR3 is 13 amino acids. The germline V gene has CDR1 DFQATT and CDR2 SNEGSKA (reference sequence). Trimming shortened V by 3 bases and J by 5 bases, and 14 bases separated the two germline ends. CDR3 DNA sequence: TGCAGTGCTAGTTTGACAGGACCCCACGAGCAGTACTTC. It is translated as CSASLTGPHEQYF.

The CDR3 DNA is TGTGCCAGCCGGGTTTCAGCGAGCAGCTCCTACGAGCAGTACTTC. Amino acids: CASRVSASSSYEQYF. The V call is TRBV6-5, the J call TRBJ2-7; D not resolved. The CDR3 covers 15 residues. The V end was cut by 8 bases, the J end by 0 bases, with 17 bases between. Germline values: CDR1 MNHEY, CDR2 SVGAGI.

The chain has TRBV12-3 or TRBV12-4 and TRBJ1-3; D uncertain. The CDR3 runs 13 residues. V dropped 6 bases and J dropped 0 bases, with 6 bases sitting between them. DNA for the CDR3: TGTGCCAGCAGCGGGGACTCTGGAAACACCATATATTTT. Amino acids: CASSGDSGNTIYF.

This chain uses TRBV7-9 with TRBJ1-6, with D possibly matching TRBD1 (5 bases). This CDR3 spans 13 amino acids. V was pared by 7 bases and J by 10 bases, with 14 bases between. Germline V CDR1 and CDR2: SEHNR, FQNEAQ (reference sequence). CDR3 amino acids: CASKGTLESPLHF. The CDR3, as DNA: TGTGCCAGCAAAGGGACTCTAGAATCACCCCTCCACTTT.

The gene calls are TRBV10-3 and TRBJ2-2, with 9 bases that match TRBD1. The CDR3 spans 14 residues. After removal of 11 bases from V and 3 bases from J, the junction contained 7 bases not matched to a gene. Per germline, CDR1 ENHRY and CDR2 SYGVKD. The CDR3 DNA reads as TGTGCCGGGAAGACAGGGGGTGACACCGGGGAGCTGTTTTTT. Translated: CAGKTGGDTGELFF.

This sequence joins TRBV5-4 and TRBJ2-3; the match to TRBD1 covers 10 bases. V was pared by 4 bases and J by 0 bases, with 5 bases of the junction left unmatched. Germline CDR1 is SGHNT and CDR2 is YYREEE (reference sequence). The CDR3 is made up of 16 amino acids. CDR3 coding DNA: TGTGCCAGCAGCCCCCGACAGGGGGCCAGCACAGATACGCAGTATTTT. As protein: CASSPRQGASTDTQYF.

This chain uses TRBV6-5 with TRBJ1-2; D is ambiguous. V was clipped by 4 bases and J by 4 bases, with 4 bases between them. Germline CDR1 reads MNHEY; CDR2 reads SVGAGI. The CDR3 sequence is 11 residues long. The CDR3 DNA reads TGTGCCAGCAGTTCTTCCTATGGCTACACCTTC. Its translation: CASSSSYGYTF.

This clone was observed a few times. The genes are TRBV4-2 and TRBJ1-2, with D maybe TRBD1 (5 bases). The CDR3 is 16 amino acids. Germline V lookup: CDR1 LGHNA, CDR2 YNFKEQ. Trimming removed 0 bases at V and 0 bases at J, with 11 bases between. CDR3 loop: CASSQENRRANYGYTF. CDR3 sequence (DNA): TGTGCCAGCAGCCAAGAGAACAGGAGAGCTAACTATGGCTACACCTTC.

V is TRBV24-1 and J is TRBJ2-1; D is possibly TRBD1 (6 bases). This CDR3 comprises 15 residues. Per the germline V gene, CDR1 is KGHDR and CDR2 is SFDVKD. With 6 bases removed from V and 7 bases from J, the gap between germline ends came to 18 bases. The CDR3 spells CATSQQGDYFNEQFF. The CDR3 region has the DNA TGTGCCACCAGTCAACAGGGCGATTACTTTAATGAGCAGTTCTTC.

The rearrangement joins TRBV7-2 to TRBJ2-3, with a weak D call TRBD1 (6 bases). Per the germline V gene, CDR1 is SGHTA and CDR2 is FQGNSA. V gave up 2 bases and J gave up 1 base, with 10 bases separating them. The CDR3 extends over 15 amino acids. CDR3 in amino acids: CASSLNDRRTDTQYF. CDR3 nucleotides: TGTGCCAGCAGCTTAAACGACAGGCGCACAGATACGCAGTATTTT.

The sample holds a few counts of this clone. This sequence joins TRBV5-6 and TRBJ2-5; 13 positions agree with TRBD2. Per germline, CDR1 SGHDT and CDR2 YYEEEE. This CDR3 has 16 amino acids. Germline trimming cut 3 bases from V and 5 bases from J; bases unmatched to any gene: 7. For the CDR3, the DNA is TGTGCCAGCAGCTCTAGACTAGCGGGGGGCCCGGAGACCCAGTACTTC. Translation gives CASSSRLAGGPETQYF.

Here the CDR3 reads CASSSGTGYQPQHF. The CDR3 DNA follows: TGTGCCAGCAGTTCCGGGACAGGGTATCAGCCCCAGCATTTT. This chain joins TRBV27 and TRBJ1-5; TRBD1 agrees at 9 bases. The trim removed 4 bases at V and 5 bases at J, leaving 3 bases unmatched. Germline V gives CDR1 MNHEY, CDR2 SMNVEV (reference sequence). This CDR3 has 14 residues.